The clone carrying this TCR beta chain was observed a handful of times. The data belong to a study of regulatory T cells in long-lasting Graves disease. Noted time point: newly diagnosed GD, antithyroid drugs for less than 3 months. RNA from PBMCs was the source of the TCR library. An endocrinology department in Xi'an, China, supplied the patients. This CDR3 has 15 amino acids. The V end lost 6 bases, the J end lost 7 bases, and 16 bases lay between the germline ends. iRepertoire HTBI primers and Arm-PCR of CDR3 regions built TCR beta libraries. TCRdb called the multiplex PCR reads again in MiXCR, with one record for every CDR3 protein. Of hundreds of thousands of distinct CDR3 sequences in the sample, over 15% were seen once. The same data also went into a second study, on T cells in Graves' hyperthyroidism and ophthalmopathy. That report notes: Patients were aged 18 to 65, had disease duration under 2 months, and had newly diagnosed hyperthyroidism.

Sequences were derived from peripheral blood mononuclear cells (PBMCs), sampled at new diagnosis, from a patient treated with antithyroid drugs. The TCR was taken from a woman in her twenties or thirties with Graves disease. J is TRBJ1-6 and V is TRBV12-3 or TRBV12-4; D unresolved. The CDR3: CASSRRRGKNSPLHF. The CDR3 bases are TGTGCCAGCAGCCGCCGTCGGGGAAAGAATTCACCCCTCCACTTT.